The present TCR beta chain was sequenced within a study of blood T cell repertoires in COVID-19. Unmatched junction bases numbered 13, after V lost 6 bases and J lost 5 bases. The CDR3 has 17 amino acids. Germline CDR1 MDHEN, CDR2 SYDVKM. Some clones are missing from TCRdb's copy, which holds only in-frame ones; the method was immunoSEQ multiplex PCR. The table lists 200,000 to 300,000 clones, roughly 88% of them singletons, with under 2.5% in the top ten. Source material: peripheral blood. The receptor comes from a man aged 40-49 years who had recovered from COVID-19. J is TRBJ1-2 and V is TRBV28; 12 bases map to TRBD1. The CDR3 loop reads CASSPPGQGALAYGYTF. The CDR3 nucleotides read TGTGCCAGCAGCCCTCCGGGACAGGGGGCGTTGGCTTATGGCTACACCTTC.